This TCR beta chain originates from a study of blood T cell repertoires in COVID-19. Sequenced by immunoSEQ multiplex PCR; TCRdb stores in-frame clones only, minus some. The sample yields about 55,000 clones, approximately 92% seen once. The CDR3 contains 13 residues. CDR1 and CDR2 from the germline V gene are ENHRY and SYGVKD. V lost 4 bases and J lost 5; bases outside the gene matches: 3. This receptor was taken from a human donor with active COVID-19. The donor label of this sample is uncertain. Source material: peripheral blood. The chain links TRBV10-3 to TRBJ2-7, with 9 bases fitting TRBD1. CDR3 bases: TGTGCCATCAGTGGGGACAGGGCCCACGAGCAGTACGTC. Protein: CAISGDRAHEQYV.